This TCR beta chain was retrieved from a study of blood T cell repertoires in COVID-19. Study at large: Collection of acute and convalescent COVID-19 samples took place in the United States, Italy and Spain. In each case, the material was cDNA or gDNA derived from T cells, B-cell-depleted T cells, or PBMCs.

CDR3 length: 16 amino acids. V was pared by 0 bases and J by 0 bases, with 9 bases between. Germline values: CDR1 MNHNS, CDR2 SASEGT. The table came from immunoSEQ multiplex PCR; TCRdb's copy has only in-frame clones and leaves some out. The sample includes tens of thousands of clones, over 85% seen only once; the top ten take roughly 2%. Sample: peripheral blood. This chain joins TRBV6-1 and TRBJ2-1; D is possibly TRBD2 (6 bases). The clonotype was recovered from a man aged 45-60 years with acute or convalescent COVID-19. DNA of the CDR3: TGTGCCAGCAGTGAAGCGCACGGGAGCTCCTACAATGAGCAGTTCTTC. The encoded protein is CASSEAHGSSYNEQFF.